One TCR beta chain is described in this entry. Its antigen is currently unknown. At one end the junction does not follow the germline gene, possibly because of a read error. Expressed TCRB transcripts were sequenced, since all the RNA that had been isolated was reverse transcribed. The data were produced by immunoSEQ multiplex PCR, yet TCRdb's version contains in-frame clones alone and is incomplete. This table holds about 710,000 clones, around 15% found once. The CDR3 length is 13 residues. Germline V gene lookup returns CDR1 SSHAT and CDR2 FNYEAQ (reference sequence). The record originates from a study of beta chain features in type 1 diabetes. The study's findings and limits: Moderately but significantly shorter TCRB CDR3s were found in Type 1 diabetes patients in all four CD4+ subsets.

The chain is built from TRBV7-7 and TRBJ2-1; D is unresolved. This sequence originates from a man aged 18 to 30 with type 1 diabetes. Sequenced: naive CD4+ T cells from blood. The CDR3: CASSLEVGQEQFF. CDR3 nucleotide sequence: TGTGCTAGCAGCTTAGAAGTAGGTCAAGAGCAGTTCTTC.